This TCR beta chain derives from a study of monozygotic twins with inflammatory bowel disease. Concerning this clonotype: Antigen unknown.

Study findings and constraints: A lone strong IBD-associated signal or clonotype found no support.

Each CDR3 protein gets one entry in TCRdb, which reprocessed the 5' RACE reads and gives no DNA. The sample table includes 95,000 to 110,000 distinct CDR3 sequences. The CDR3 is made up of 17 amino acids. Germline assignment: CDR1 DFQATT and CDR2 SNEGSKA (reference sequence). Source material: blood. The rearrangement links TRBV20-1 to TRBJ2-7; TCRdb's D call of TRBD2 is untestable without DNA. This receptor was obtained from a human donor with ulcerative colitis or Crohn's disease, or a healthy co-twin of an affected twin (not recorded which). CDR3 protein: CSGAELLVGGLANEQYF.